Below, 13 T cell receptor beta chains from the same sample are listed, as sequenced in a study of OX40 agonist ivuxolimab in advanced cancers. TCRdb's table, derived via immunoSEQ multiplex PCR, lists solely in-frame clones and lacks some. The sample lists 65,000 to 95,000 clones; about 80% were seen once. Material: CD4+ or CD8+ T cells sorted from blood, obtained in a trial of the OX40 agonist ivuxolimab. These receptors came from an adult with an advanced solid tumor such as melanoma, head and neck, liver or kidney cancer.

The genes are TRBV9 and TRBJ2-7; no reliable D call. There are 14 residues in the CDR3. V was pared by 0 bases and J by 2 bases, with 9 bases between. Germline-derived CDR1 and CDR2 are SGDLS and YYNGEE. CDR3 in DNA: TGTGCCAGCAGCGTAGATACTTTTCCCTACGAGCAGTACTTC. It translates to CASSVDTFPYEQYF.

The gene calls are TRBV10-3 and TRBJ2-3; 7 bases agree with TRBD1. The trim removed 8 bases at V and 0 bases at J, leaving 8 bases unmatched. This CDR3 contains 15 residues. Germline V gene lookup returns CDR1 ENHRY and CDR2 SYGVKD. CDR3 protein: CAIRGQSTSTDTQYF. CDR3 DNA: TGTGCCATCCGGGGACAGTCGACTAGCACAGATACGCAGTATTTT.

The rearrangement joins TRBV27 to TRBJ1-4; D is undetermined. V was pared by 6 bases and J by 6 bases, with 11 bases between. CDR3 size: 13 residues. Germline assignment: CDR1 MNHEY and CDR2 SMNVEV (reference sequence). Here the CDR3 reads CASSVRGYEKLFF. The DNA of the CDR3 is TGTGCCAGCAGCGTACGAGGTTATGAAAAACTGTTTTTT. The full variable domain, in which reference TRBV27 and TRBJ1-4 provide the parts outside the CDR3, is EAQVTQNPRYLITVTGKKLTVTCSQNMNHEYMSWYRQDPGLGLRQIYYSMNVEVTDKGDVPEGYKVSRKEKRNFPLILESPSPNQTSLYFCASSVRGYEKLFFGSGTQLSVL.

The chain uses TRBV11-2 and TRBJ2-3; 10 nucleotides agree with TRBD2. The CDR3 contains 19 residues. Germline V gives CDR1 SGHAT, CDR2 FQNNGV. V shed 3 bases and J 4 bases; nucleotides not matched to a gene: 16. This CDR3 reads CASSFKGGILAGVPDTQYF. The CDR3 region has the DNA TGTGCCAGCAGCTTCAAGGGAGGGATTCTAGCGGGAGTCCCAGATACGCAGTATTTT.

The genes are TRBV4-3 and TRBJ2-6; no reliable D call. Germline V gene data show CDR1 as LGHNA and CDR2 as YSLEER. This CDR3 has 15 amino acids. The V end was cut by 4 bases, the J end by 1 base, with 8 bases between. The CDR3: CASSPSKSGANVLTF. The CDR3 nucleotides read TGCGCCAGCAGCCCATCCAAGTCTGGGGCCAACGTCCTGACTTTC.

The V and J genes are TRBV19 and TRBJ2-1; D might be TRBD1 (6 bases). The CDR3 is made up of 15 amino acids. V was trimmed by 6 bases and J by 2 bases, leaving 14 bases between them. Looked up from germline, CDR1 is LNHDA and CDR2 is SQIVND (reference sequence). The CDR3 DNA follows: TGTGCCAGTAGCAACCGGGACAAGGCCTACAATGAGCAGTTCTTC. Its translation: CASSNRDKAYNEQFF.

The genes are TRBV21-1 and TRBJ2-7; the table's TRBD1 call for D was not verified on the DNA. TRBV21-1 represents a pseudogene. CDR3 length: 16 residues. The CDR3 is CASWKFRDRGYYEQYF. In DNA, the CDR3 is TGTGCCAGCTGGAAATTCCGGGACAGGGGGTACTACGAGCAGTACTTC.

CDR3 loop: CASSIQGFHNSPLHF. The CDR3 nucleotides are TGTGCCAGTAGTATACAGGGCTTTCATAATTCACCCCTCCACTTT. The chain employs TRBV19 and TRBJ1-6; D is possibly TRBD1 (5 bases). Per germline, CDR1 LNHDA and CDR2 SQIVND (reference sequence). There are 15 residues in the CDR3. V lost 2 bases and J 5 bases, leaving 10 bases between the germline ends. Based on the CDR3 plus reference TRBV19 and TRBJ1-6, the full variable domain is DGGITQSPKYLFRKEGQNVTLSCEQNLNHDAMYWYRQDPGQGLRLIYYSQIVNDFQKGDIAEGYSVSREKKESFPLTVTSAQKNPTAFYLCASSIQGFHNSPLHFGNGTRLTVT.

The chain uses TRBV30 and TRBJ2-4; the D is unclear. Germline V gene data show CDR1 as GTSNPN and CDR2 as SVGIG (reference sequence). V gave up 1 base and J gave up 0 bases, with 10 bases separating them. The CDR3 covers 15 residues. This CDR3 reads CAWSGAALAKNIQYF. The DNA for the CDR3 is TGTGCCTGGAGTGGAGCCGCCCTAGCCAAAAACATTCAGTACTTC. The entire variable domain, with the rest obtained from reference TRBV30 and TRBJ2-4, is as follows: SQTIHQWPATLVQPVGSPLSLECTVEGTSNPNLYWYRQAAGRGLQLLFYSVGIGQISSEVPQNLSASRPQDRQFILSSKKLLLSDSGFYLCAWSGAALAKNIQYFGAGTRLSVL.

The chain uses TRBV11-2 and TRBJ2-2; no reliable D call. This CDR3 has 12 amino acids. Germline CDR1 SGHAT, CDR2 FQNNGV. V was trimmed by 3 bases and J by 2 bases, leaving 1 base between them. Written as DNA, the CDR3 is TGTGCCAGCAGCTTTAACACCGGGGAGCTGTTTTTT. Translation gives CASSFNTGELFF. The full variable domain, its missing parts supplied by reference TRBV11-2 and TRBJ2-2, is EAGVAQSPRYKIIEKRQSVAFWCNPISGHATLYWYQQILGQGPKLLIQFQNNGVVDDSQLPKDRFSAERLKGVDSTLKIQPAKLEDSAVYLCASSFNTGELFFGEGSRLTVL.

V usage is TRBV6-5 and J usage is TRBJ2-5; either TRBD1 or TRBD2 may fit D (5 bases each). The germline gives CDR1 MNHEY, CDR2 SVGAGI. The CDR3 totals 15 residues. V was pared by 4 bases and J by 7 bases, with 19 bases between. The DNA of the CDR3 is TGTGCCAGCAGTTCCCCCCGGACTGTGCAGGGGACCCAGTACTTC. Protein product: CASSSPRTVQGTQYF.

The chain uses TRBV28 and TRBJ2-7; D remains ambiguous. Germline V gives CDR1 MDHEN, CDR2 SYDVKM. V lost 2 bases and J lost 2, with 10 bases in between. The CDR3 has 14 residues. The CDR3 DNA follows: TGTGCCAGCAGTTTAGGGCAGTTGCCCTACGAGCAGTACTTC. It encodes CASSLGQLPYEQYF.

V gene TRBV4-2 combines with J gene TRBJ1-1, with TRBD1 identical over 7 bases. CDR1 is LGHNA and CDR2 is YNFKEQ in the germline V gene. This CDR3 spans 14 amino acids. V shed 3 bases, J shed 4 bases, and the junction held 5 bases outside the gene matches. The CDR3 protein is CASSHGGDSTEAFF. The CDR3 DNA is TGTGCCAGCAGCCACGGGGGGGACAGCACTGAAGCTTTCTTT.